This TCR beta chain comes out of a study of T-cell reconstitution after alpha-beta-depleted transplantation in children. Unique molecular identifiers were incorporated when the TCRbeta library was constructed. TCRdb reanalysed the PCR reads using MiXCR and keeps one entry per CDR3 protein. Among roughly 590,000 distinct CDR3 sequences listed, 15% to 20% were seen once. With 5 bases removed from V and 5 bases from J, the gap between germline ends came to 15 bases. This CDR3 comprises 14 residues. The material was PBMCs from the stem cell graft donor, obtained from the stem cell graft. The chain couples TRBV12-3 or TRBV12-4 to TRBJ2-5; maybe TRBD1 (6 bases). This TCR was sampled from a human donor who donated a stem cell graft to a child with acute myeloid leukemia. The CDR3 DNA is TGTGCCAGCAGTAAACAGGGTTGGCAGGAGACCCAGTACTTC. Protein: CASSKQGWQETQYF.